This TCR beta chain was recorded in a study of blood T cell repertoires in COVID-19. Turning to the study itself: From the United States, Italy and Spain came samples of acute and convalescent COVID-19.

The authors' processing: From reference gene primer amplification, estimates of nucleated cell counts were derived. TCRdb keeps only in-frame clones here, not all; method: immunoSEQ multiplex PCR. D and trimming come from the DNA, and the V and J calls and clone size come from that table. The sample lists around 220,000 clones; 79% were seen once. The V end lost 1 base, the J end lost 1 base, and 14 bases lay between the germline ends. Germline V gene sequence: CDR1 SEHNR, CDR2 FQNEAQ (reference sequence). The CDR3 has 17 residues. V and J are TRBV7-9 and TRBJ2-4; perhaps TRBD2 as D (6 bases). This clonotype was obtained from a woman aged 40-49 years with active or convalescent COVID-19. What was sequenced was peripheral blood. The CDR3 here is CASSLVLGGKAKNIQYF. The CDR3 coding sequence is TGTGCCAGCAGCTTAGTTTTGGGGGGTAAGGCCAAAAACATTCAGTACTTC.